The clone carrying this T cell receptor (beta chain) appeared many times. Its antigen is not identified. The beta constant-region primer was an equimolar mix of two oligonucleotides covering TRBC1 and TRBC2. Ligated cDNA was amplified by four rounds of PCR with nested alpha and beta constant-region primers and SP2. TCRdb re-called the UMI-ligation and nested PCR reads through MiXCR, storing one row per CDR3 protein. The sample has over 100,000 distinct CDR3 sequences, roughly 14% seen once. This specimen comes from a study of naive and memory T cell subsets. After CD4 positive bead selection, the CD4-negative fraction gave CD8 T cells. Study-level results: A few larger clonotypes appeared in naive repertoires, especially CD8, possibly memory cells re-expressing CD45RA.

The receptor was derived from a human donor in good health. Sample: naive CD8+ T cells from blood.

CDR3 DNA sequence: TGTGCCAGCAGCCAGGGTTTATGGGCTATGAACACTGAAGCTTTCTTT. Amino acids: CASSQGLWAMNTEAFF. The chain carries TRBV7-8 and TRBJ1-1; D might be TRBD1 (5 bases). The germline V gene has CDR1 SGHVS and CDR2 FQNEAQ. This CDR3 has 16 amino acids. The V end lost 5 bases, the J end lost 0 bases, and 16 bases lay between the germline ends.